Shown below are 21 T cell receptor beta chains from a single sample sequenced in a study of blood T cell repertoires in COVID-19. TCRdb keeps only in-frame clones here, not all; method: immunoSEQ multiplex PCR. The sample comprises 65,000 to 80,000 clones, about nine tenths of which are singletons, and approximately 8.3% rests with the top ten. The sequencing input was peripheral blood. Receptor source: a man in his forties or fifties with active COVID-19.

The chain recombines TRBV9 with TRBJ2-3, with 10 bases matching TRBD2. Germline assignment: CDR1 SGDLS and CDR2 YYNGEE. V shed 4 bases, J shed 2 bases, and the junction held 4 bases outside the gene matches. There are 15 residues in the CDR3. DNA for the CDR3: TGTGCCAGCAGCAAAGGACTAGCGGCCACAGATACGCAGTATTTT. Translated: CASSKGLAATDTQYF. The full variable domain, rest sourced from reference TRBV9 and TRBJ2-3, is DSGVTQTPKHLITATGQRVTLRCSPRSGDLSVYWYQQSLDQGLQFLIQYYNGEERAKGNILERFSAQQFPDLHSELNLSSLELGDSALYFCASSKGLAATDTQYFGPGTRLTVL.

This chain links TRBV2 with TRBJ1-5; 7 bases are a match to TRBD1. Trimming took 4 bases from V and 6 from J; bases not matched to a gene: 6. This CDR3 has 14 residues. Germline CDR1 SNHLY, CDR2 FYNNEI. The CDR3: CASSATGWGQPQHF. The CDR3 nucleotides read TGTGCCAGCAGTGCGACAGGGTGGGGTCAGCCCCAGCATTTT. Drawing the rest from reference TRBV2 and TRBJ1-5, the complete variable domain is EPEVTQTPSHQVTQMGQEVILRCVPISNHLYFYWYRQILGQKVEFLVSFYNNEISEKSEIFDDQFSVERPDGSNFTLKIRSTKLEDSAMYFCASSATGWGQPQHFGDGTRLSIL.

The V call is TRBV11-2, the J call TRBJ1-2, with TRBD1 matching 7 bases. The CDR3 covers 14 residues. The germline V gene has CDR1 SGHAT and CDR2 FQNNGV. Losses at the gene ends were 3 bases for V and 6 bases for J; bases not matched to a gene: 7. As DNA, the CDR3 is TGTGCCAGCAGCTTTACTCGACAGGGAGATGGCTACACCTTC. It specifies CASSFTRQGDGYTF.

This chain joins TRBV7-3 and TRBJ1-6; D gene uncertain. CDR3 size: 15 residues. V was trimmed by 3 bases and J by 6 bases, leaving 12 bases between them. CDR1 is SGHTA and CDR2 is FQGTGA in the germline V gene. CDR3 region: CASSFLESGNSPLHF. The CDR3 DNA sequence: TGTGCCAGCAGCTTCCTTGAGTCGGGTAATTCACCCCTCCACTTT.

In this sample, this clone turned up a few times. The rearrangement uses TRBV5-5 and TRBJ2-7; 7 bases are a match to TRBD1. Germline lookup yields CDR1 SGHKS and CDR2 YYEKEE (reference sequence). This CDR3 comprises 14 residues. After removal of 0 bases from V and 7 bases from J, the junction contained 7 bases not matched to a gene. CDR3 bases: TGTGCCAGCAGCTTGGGACAGGGTAAGAGGGAGCAGTACTTC. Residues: CASSLGQGKREQYF.

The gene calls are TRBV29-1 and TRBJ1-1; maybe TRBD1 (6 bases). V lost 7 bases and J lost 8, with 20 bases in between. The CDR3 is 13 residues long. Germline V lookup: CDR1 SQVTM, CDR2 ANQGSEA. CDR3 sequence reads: CSAPSWEGGEAFF. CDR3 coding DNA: TGCAGCGCCCCGAGCTGGGAAGGGGGAGAAGCTTTCTTT.

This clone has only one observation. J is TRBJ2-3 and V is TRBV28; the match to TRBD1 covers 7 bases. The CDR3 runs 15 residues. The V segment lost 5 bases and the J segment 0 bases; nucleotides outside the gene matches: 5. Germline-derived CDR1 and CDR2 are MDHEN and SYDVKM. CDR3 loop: CASSTVGGSTDTQYF. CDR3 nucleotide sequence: TGTGCCAGCAGTACAGTAGGGGGCAGCACAGATACGCAGTATTTT.

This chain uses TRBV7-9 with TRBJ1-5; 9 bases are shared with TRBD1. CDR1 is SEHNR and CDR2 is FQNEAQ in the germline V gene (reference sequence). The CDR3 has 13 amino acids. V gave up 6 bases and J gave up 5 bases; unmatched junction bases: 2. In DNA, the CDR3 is TGTGCCAGCAGTCGACAGGGGGATCAGCCCCAGCATTTT. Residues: CASSRQGDQPQHF.

CDR3 in DNA: TGCGCCAGCAGCCTGACTAGCGGCTCGAACACCGGGGAGCTGTTTTTT. Amino acid sequence: CASSLTSGSNTGELFF. The chain combines TRBV5-1 with TRBJ2-2; 9 bases line up with TRBD2. Germline trimming cut 4 bases from V and 0 bases from J; bases unmatched to any gene: 4. CDR1 and CDR2 from the germline V gene are SGHRS and YFSETQ. This CDR3 has 16 residues.

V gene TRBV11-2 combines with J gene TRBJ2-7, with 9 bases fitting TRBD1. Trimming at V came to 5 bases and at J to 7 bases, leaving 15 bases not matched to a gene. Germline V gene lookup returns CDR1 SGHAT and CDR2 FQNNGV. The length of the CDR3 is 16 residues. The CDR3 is CASSPGQGTIAREQYF. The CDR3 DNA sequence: TGTGCCAGCAGCCCCGGACAGGGGACCATCGCGAGGGAGCAGTACTTC.

The CDR3 DNA is TGTGCCAGCAGCTTAGCCTTAGCGGGAGGAGTCGGGACCTACAATGAGCAGTTCTTC. Translation gives CASSLALAGGVGTYNEQFF. The gene calls are TRBV7-2 and TRBJ2-1; 10 bases are shared with TRBD2. CDR1 and CDR2 (germline): SGHTA, FQGNSA. The CDR3 length is 19 residues. V gave up 0 bases and J gave up 2 bases; unmatched junction bases: 10.

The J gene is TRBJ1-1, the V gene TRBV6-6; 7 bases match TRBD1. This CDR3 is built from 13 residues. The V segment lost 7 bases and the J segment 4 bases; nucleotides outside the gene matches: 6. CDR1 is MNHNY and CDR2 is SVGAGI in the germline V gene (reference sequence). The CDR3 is CASTSGGGTEAFF. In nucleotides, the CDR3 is TGTGCCAGCACCTCAGGGGGAGGCACTGAAGCTTTCTTT.

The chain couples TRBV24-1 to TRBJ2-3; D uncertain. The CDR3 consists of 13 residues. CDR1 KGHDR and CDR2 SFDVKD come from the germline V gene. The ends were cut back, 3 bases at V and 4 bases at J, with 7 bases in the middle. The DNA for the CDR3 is TGTGCCACCAGTGATATGTCGGCAGATACGCAGTATTTT. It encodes CATSDMSADTQYF.

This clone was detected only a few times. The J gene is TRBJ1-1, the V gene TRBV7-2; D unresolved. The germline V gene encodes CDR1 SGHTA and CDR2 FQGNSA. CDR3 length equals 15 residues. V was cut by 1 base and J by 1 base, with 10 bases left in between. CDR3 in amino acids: CASSLDSKPNTEAFF. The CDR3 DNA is TGTGCCAGCAGCTTAGATAGCAAGCCGAACACTGAAGCTTTCTTT.

CDR3 DNA: TGTGCCTGGAGTCCCTCCAGACAGGGAATATCACCCCTCCACTTT. This codes for CAWSPSRQGISPLHF. The genes are TRBV30 and TRBJ1-6; TRBD1 matches at 7 bases. The CDR3 has 15 residues. V lost 2 bases to trimming and J lost 10 bases; unmatched junction nucleotides: 11. Germline V gene lookup returns CDR1 GTSNPN and CDR2 SVGIG (reference sequence).

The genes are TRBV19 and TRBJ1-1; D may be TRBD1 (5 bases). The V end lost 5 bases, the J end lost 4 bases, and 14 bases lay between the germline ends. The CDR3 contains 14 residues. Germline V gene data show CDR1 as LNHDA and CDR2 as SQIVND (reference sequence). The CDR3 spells CASSFSAGVTEAFF. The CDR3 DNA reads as TGTGCCAGTAGTTTTTCCGCGGGGGTCACTGAAGCTTTCTTT.

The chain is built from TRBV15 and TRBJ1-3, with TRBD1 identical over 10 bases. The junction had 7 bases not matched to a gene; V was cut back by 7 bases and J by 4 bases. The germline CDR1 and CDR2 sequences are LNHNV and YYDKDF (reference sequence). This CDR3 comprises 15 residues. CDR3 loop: CATTGTGATGNTIYF. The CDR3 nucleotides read TGTGCCACCACCGGGACAGGGGCTACGGGAAACACCATATATTTT.

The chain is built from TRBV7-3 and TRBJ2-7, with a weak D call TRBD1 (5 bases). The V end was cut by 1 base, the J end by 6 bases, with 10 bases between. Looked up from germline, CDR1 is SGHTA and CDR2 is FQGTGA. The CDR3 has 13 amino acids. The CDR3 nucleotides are TGTGCCAGCAGCTTAATGAAAGGGGCCGAGCAGTACTTC. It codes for CASSLMKGAEQYF.

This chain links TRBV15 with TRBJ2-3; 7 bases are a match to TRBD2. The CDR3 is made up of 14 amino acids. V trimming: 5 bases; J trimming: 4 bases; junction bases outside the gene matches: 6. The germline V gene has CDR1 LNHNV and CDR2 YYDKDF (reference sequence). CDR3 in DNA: TGTGCCACCAGCTCTCCGGGAGGCCCAGATACGCAGTATTTT. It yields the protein CATSSPGGPDTQYF.

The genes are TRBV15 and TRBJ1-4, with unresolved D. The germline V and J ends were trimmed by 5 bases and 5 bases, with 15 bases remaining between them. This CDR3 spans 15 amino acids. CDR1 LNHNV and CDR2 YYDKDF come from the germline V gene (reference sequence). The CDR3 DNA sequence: TGTGCCACCAGCGGTCCGGTCACGGTGAATGAAAAACTGTTTTTT. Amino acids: CATSGPVTVNEKLFF.

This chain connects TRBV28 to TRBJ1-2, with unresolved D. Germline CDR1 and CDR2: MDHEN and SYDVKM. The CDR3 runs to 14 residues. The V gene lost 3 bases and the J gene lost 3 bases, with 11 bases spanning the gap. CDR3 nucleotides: TGTGCCAGCAGTTTCGCGCGGAGGTACTATGGCTACACCTTC. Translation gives CASSFARRYYGYTF.